These 3 T cell receptor beta chains originate from one sample sequenced in a study of blood T cell repertoires in COVID-19. Measured with immunoSEQ multiplex PCR; TCRdb has only the in-frame clones, and not every one. This sample has about 50,000 clones, with roughly 90% found just once. Input material: peripheral blood. The receptors originated from a human donor in a cohort sampled during active COVID-19.

The chain carries TRBV2 and TRBJ2-3; tentatively, D is TRBD1 (6 bases). Per germline, CDR1 SNHLY and CDR2 FYNNEI. V was shortened by 8 bases and J by 7 bases, with 13 bases between the two germline ends. The CDR3 runs 12 residues. DNA of the CDR3: TGTGCCAGCGACAGGACAACGAATACGCAGTATTTT. Its translation is CASDRTTNTQYF.

V gene TRBV4-3 combines with J gene TRBJ2-5; 7 bases are a match to TRBD2. Trimming took 1 base from V and 0 from J; bases not matched to a gene: 8. Germline lookup yields CDR1 LGHNA and CDR2 YSLEER. CDR3 length equals 17 residues. Written as DNA, the CDR3 is TGCGCCAGCAGCCAAGTAGGCCTAGCGGACCACCAAGAGACCCAGTACTTC. This codes for CASSQVGLADHQETQYF.

The rearrangement joins TRBV25-1 to TRBJ1-3; the match to TRBD1 covers 7 bases. The CDR3 loop spans 14 amino acids. CDR1 and CDR2 (germline): MGHDK, SYGVNS. With V trimmed by 7 bases and J by 6 bases, 9 bases remained unmatched. CDR3 protein: CASTSTQGENTIYF. The CDR3 DNA sequence: TGTGCCAGCACTTCAACCCAGGGGGAAAACACCATATATTTT.